This TCR beta chain was documented in a study of T cells in localized non-small cell lung cancer. About this clone itself: What it binds is not known.

The V gene's germline CDR1 is LNHDA and CDR2 SQIVND (reference sequence). The CDR3 totals 16 residues. Trimming at V came to 8 bases and at J to 2 bases, leaving 13 bases not matched to a gene. Libraries were prepared by immunoSEQ multiplex PCR; TCRdb keeps only in-frame clonotypes and omits some of them. The sample yields roughly 1,900 clones, about 20% seen once. Study-wide points: A median of approximately 54 clones ranked among the top 100 in tumor appeared in adjacent lung.

Material: normal lung tissue next to the tumor, obtained before any cancer treatment. This sequence was found in a woman aged 35-75 years with stage I lung adenocarcinoma. V usage is TRBV19 and J usage is TRBJ2-7, with 9 bases lining up with TRBD2. The chain's CDR3 is CASQKSGGPTTYEQYF. The CDR3 region has the DNA TGTGCCAGTCAAAAGAGCGGGGGGCCTACGACCTACGAGCAGTACTTC.